This T cell receptor (beta chain) is from a study of human T cells and chemical hapten exposure. As for the study in general: Patches with 0.01% DPC went on the upper back, and the tests were read at 6 days. The patients, most of them female, presented with alopecia areata, totalis or universalis.

This clonotype was recorded many times. Germline CDR1 and CDR2: MNHEY and SVGEGT. The J segment lost 4 bases and the V segment lost 6 bases, leaving 1 base of the junction unmatched. This CDR3 comprises 13 residues. TCRdb reprocessed the RACE reads with MiXCR, giving one entry per CDR3 protein. The sample consists of around 120,000 distinct CDR3 sequences, 12% of them appearing once. Time point meaning: patch test 1, 2 weeks after DPC sensitization. Treatment described: therapeutic diphenylcyclopropenone sensitization with weekly scalp DPC. The sample consisted of whole blood, taken in connection with sensitization to the hapten diphenylcyclopropenone (DPC). This chain connects TRBV6-2 or TRBV6-3 to TRBJ2-1, with 9 bases aligning to TRBD2. This clonotype was sampled from a woman aged 45-59 years with alopecia areata. Some clones in this sample may be carry-over from other donors' samples. In DNA, the CDR3 is TGTGCCAGCAGGACTAGCGGATACAATGAGCAGTTCTTC. Translated: CASRTSGYNEQFF.